This TCR beta chain originates from a study of T cells in Graves' hyperthyroidism and ophthalmopathy. The sample holds many counts of this clonotype. Its specificity is unknown. RNA transcripts were the template for amplifying TCR beta CDR3 regions. HTBI primers were used for first-round RT-PCR of the TCR CDR3. One entry per CDR3 protein results from TCRdb running MiXCR on the multiplex PCR reads. The sample includes 500,000 to 750,000 distinct CDR3 sequences, 15% to 17% of them seen just once. Study-wide results and limits: Ophthalmopathy stood apart from stable hyperthyroidism in a 13 V-J model.

The CDR3 runs 12 residues. Germline V gene lookup returns CDR1 SGHRS and CDR2 YFSETQ. The V end was cut by 2 bases, the J end by 13 bases, with 13 bases between. V is TRBV5-1 and J is TRBJ2-1; D is uncertain. The sequenced sample consisted of blood. The sequence derives from a woman aged 25 to 39 with Graves' hyperthyroidism. The CDR3 loop reads CASSLDFRTQFF. The CDR3 region has the DNA TGCGCCAGCAGCTTAGACTTCCGGACCCAGTTCTTC.